This T cell receptor (beta chain) was sequenced for a study of control samples from healthy donors and cancer patients. The CDR3 length is 12 residues. The V and J ends lost 8 bases and 2 bases respectively, with 10 bases between them. Germline CDR1 reads SNHLY; CDR2 reads FYNNEI. Data came from immunoSEQ multiplex PCR; TCRdb stores just in-frame clones and leaves some out. The sample has 25,000 to 35,000 clones; about 87% are singletons. Material: PBMCs. The clonotype comes from a woman aged 40-49 years with lung cancer. The chain has TRBV2 and TRBJ2-7; D remains ambiguous. The CDR3 reads CASATRAYEQYF. The CDR3 bases are TGTGCCAGCGCCACGAGAGCCTACGAGCAGTACTTC.